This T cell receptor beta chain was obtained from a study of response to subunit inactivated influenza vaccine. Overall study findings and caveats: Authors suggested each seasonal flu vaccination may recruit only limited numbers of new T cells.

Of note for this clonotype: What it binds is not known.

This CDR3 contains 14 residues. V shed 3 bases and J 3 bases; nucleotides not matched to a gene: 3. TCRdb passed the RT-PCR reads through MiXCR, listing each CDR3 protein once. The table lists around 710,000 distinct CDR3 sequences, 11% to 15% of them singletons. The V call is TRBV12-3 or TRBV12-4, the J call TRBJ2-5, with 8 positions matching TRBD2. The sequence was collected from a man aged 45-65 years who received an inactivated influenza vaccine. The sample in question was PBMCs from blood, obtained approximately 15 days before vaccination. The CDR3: CASSFWGLEETQYF. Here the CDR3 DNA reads TGTGCCAGCAGTTTTTGGGGACTAGAAGAGACCCAGTACTTC.